This T cell receptor beta chain derives from a study of CD8+CD57+ T cells in acquired aplastic anemia. On the study more broadly: Across the sorted CD4+ and CD8+ cells, DNA amounts averaged around 3.2 ug.

The CDR3 runs to 12 residues. V was cut by 2 bases and J by 5 bases, with 9 bases left in between. In germline, CDR1 is SQVTM, CDR2 ANQGSEA. The template used for profiling TCR beta VDJ and CDR3 was genomic DNA. TCRdb itself ran the reads through MiXCR, one entry per CDR3 protein. The sample holds about 420,000 distinct CDR3 sequences, 55% to 75% seen once. The source is a human donor in good health, serving as a control. The chain combines TRBV29-1 with TRBJ2-5; D ambiguous. Sequencing was carried out using sorted CD4+, CD8+, or CD8+CD57+ T cells (not recorded which) from PBMCs. CDR3 in DNA: TGCAGCGTTGAACAGCTTGGGGAGACCCAGTACTTC. This gives the protein CSVEQLGETQYF.